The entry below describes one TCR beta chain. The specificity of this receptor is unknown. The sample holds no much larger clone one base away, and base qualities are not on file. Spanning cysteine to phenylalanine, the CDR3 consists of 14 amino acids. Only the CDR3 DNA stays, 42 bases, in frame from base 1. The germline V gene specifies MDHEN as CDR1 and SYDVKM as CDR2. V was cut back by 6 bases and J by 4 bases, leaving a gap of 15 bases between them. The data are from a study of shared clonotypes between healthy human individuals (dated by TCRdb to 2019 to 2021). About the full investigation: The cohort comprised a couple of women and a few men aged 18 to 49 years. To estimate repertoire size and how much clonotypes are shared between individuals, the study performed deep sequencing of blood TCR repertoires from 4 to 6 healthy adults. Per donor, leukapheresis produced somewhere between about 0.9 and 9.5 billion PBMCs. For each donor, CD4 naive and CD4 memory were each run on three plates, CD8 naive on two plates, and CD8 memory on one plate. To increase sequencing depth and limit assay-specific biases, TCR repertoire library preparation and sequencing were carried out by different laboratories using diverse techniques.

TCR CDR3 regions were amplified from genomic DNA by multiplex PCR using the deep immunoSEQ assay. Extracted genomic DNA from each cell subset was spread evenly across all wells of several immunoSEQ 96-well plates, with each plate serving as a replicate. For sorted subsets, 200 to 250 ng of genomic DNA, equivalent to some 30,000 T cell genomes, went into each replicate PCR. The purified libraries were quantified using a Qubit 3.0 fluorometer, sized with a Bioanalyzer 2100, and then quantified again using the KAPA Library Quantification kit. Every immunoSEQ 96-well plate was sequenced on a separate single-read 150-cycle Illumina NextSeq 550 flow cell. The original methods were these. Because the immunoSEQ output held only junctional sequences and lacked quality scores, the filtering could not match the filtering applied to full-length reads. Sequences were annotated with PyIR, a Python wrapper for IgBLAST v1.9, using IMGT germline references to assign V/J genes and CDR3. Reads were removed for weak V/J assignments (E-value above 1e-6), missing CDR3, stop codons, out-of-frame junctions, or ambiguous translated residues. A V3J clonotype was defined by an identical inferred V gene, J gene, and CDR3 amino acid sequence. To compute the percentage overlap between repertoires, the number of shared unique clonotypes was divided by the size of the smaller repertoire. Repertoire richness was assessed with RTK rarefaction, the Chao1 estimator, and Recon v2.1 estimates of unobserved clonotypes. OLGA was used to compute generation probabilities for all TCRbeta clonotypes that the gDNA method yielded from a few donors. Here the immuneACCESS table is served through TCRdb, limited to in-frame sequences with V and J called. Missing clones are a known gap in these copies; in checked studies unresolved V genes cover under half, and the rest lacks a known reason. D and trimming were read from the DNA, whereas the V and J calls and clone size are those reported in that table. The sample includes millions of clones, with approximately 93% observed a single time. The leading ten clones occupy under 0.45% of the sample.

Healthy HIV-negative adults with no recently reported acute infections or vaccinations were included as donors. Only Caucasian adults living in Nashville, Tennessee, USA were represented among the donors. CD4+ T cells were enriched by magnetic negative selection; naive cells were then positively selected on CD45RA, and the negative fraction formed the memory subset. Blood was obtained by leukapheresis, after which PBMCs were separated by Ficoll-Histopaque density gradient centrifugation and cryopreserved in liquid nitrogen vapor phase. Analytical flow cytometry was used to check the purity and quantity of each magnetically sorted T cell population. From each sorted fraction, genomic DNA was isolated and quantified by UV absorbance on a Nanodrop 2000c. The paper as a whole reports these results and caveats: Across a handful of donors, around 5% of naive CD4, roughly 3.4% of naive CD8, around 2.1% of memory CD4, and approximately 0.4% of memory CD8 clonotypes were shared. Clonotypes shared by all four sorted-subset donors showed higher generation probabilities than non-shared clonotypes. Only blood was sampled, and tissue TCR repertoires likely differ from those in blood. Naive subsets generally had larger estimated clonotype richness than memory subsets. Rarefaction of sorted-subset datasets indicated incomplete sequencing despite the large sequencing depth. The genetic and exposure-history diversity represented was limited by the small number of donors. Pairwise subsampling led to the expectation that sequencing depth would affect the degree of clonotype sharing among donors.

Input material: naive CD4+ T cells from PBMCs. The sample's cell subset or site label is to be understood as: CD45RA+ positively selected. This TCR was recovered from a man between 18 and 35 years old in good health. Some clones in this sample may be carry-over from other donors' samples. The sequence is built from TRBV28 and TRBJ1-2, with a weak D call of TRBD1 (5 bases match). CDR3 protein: CASRNRGLGYGYTF. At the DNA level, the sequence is TGTGCCAGCAGGAATAGGGGTCTTGGCTATGGCTACACCTTC.